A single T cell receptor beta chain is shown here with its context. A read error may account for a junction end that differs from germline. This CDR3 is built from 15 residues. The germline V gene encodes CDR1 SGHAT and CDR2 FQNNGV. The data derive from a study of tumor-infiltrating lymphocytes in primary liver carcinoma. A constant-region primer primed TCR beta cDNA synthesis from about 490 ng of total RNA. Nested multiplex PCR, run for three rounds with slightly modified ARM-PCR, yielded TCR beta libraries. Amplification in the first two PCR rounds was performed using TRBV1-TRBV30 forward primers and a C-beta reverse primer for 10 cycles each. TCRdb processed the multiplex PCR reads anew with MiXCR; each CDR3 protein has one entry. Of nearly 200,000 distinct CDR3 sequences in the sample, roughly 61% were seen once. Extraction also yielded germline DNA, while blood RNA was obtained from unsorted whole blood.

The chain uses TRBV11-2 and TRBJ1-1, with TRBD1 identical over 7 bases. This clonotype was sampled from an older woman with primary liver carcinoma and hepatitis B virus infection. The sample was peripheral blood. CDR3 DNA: TGTGTCAGCAGCTTACAGGGGAGGGTTGGCGCTGACGCTTTCTTT. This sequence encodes CVSSLQGRVGADAFF. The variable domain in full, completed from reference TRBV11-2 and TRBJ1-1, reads EAGVAQSPRYKIIEKRQSVAFWCNPISGHATLYWYQQILGQGPKLLIQFQNNGVVDDSQLPKDRFSAERLKGVDSTLKIQPAKLEDSAVYLCVSSLQGRVGADAFFGQGTRLTVV.